This paragraph covers one T cell receptor (beta chain) sequence. Its antigen remains unidentified. Version v3.0 of the immunoSEQ assay ran at survey level. Sequencing efforts were directed toward roughly 35,000-50,000 T-cell genomes per sample. Only in-frame clones appear in the TCRdb table, and some are missing; sequencing was by immunoSEQ multiplex PCR. The sample includes about 29,000 clones, more than 85% of them seen just once. The entry originates in a study of long-term antiretroviral therapy in people with HIV. Germline V gene sequence: CDR1 SGHNT, CDR2 YYREEE (reference sequence). The ends lost 0 bases at V and 3 bases at J; junction bases unmatched: 3. This CDR3 comprises 15 residues. Findings and caveats of the study: Subsequent to ART, diversity was augmented yet persisted below that of transplant donor controls. Clones with expansion before ART led the repertoire at all time points.

The genes are TRBV5-4 and TRBJ1-1; TRBD1 agrees at 9 bases. This material consisted of unsorted PBMCs, taken about 5 years before starting antiretroviral therapy. This sequence originates from a man aged 45-60 years with HIV. The CDR3 DNA follows: TGTGCCAGCAGCTTGGAATGGACAGGGGACACTGAAGCTTTCTTT. Translated, it gives CASSLEWTGDTEAFF.